Below, 4 T cell receptor beta chains from the same sample are listed, as sequenced in a study of sequential checkpoint blockade in melanoma (dated by TCRdb to about 2019). Receptor amplification or capture employed the immunoSEQ multiplex PCR assay. Sourced from immuneACCESS, this table was stored by TCRdb with only in-frame sequences that have V and J called. A share of the clones is absent; for the studies checked, an unresolved V gene accounts for under half, and the remainder has no known explanation. Counted in this sample were nearly 5,500 clones; more than 15% of them appeared once. In total, the top ten clones hold about 9% of the sample. The treatment or condition label on this specimen signifies: randomized to nivolumab then ipilimumab (arm A) or the reverse (arm B). The input for sequencing was tumor tissue (inferred from file names), taken from a patient given nivolumab and ipilimumab in sequence. The receptors derive from a human donor with melanoma.

V and J are TRBV6-1 and TRBJ2-1, with TRBD2 matching over 13 bases. The V gene's germline CDR1 is MNHNS and CDR2 SASEGT. The CDR3 contains 15 residues. The V and J ends lost 1 base and 6 bases, in that order; junction bases with no gene match: 0. CDR3 DNA sequence: TGTGCCAGCAGTGAAGGACTAGCGGGGGGCAATGAGCAGTTCTTC. Translation gives CASSEGLAGGNEQFF.

At least ten counts were recorded for this clone. V is TRBV6-8 and J is TRBJ2-7, with D unresolved. V lost 0 bases to trimming and J lost 1 base, with 7 bases between them. The CDR3 spans 14 residues. From germline, CDR1 is MNHGY and CDR2 SAAAGT. In nucleotides, the CDR3 is TGTGCCAGCAGTTACTCACCAGGATCCTACGAGCAGTACTTC. As protein: CASSYSPGSYEQYF.

This clone was seen only a few times. This chain joins TRBV11-3 and TRBJ2-6, with 10 bases fitting TRBD1. CDR1 SGHNT and CDR2 YENEEA come from the germline V gene. The CDR3 is 18 residues long. J was trimmed by 3 bases and V by 5 bases; bases with no gene match: 10. CDR3 sequence: CASSLLAGTGDGANVLTF. Written as DNA, the CDR3 is TGTGCCAGCAGCCTGTTGGCAGGGACAGGGGATGGGGCCAACGTCCTGACTTTC.

CDR3 in DNA: TGTGCCAGCAGCCTGCGACTAGCGGAAGAGACCCAGTACTTC. It encodes CASSLRLAEETQYF. The V call is TRBV14, the J call TRBJ2-5; 9 nucleotides line up with TRBD2. This CDR3 contains 14 residues. The J segment lost 3 bases and the V segment lost 4 bases, leaving 3 bases of the junction unmatched. CDR1 is SGHDN, CDR2 FVKESK, per germline.